The clone carrying this T cell receptor beta chain was counted at least ten times. Its specificity is not known. CDR3 length equals 13 residues. V was clipped by 3 bases and J by 2 bases, with 5 bases between them. Per germline, CDR1 MDHEN and CDR2 SYDVKM. This sample is drawn from a study of T cells in Graves' hyperthyroidism and ophthalmopathy. Study-wide results and limits: Most expanded thyroid clonotypes above 0.001 recurred in blood.

Researchers amplified the TCR beta CDR3 regions from RNA transcripts. First-round RT-PCR with HTBI primers amplified the TCR CDR3 region. TCRdb processed the multiplex PCR reads anew with MiXCR; each CDR3 protein has one entry. The table includes more than 350,000 distinct CDR3 sequences, around 15% detected once. Material: blood. The receptor comes from a woman aged 60-70 years with Graves' ophthalmopathy. The chain links TRBV28 to TRBJ1-5; D gene ambiguous. The CDR3 is CASSFAGNQPQHF. For the CDR3, the DNA is TGTGCCAGCAGTTTCGCAGGCAATCAGCCCCAGCATTTT.